This T cell receptor (beta chain) is drawn from a study of a mutant IDH1 vaccine in newly diagnosed glioma. A note on this clone: As yet, its antigen is unknown.

Sequenced by immunoSEQ multiplex PCR; TCRdb stores in-frame clones only, minus some. Of around 76,000 clones detected, approximately 89% appear once; the ten largest clones hold 0.77%. The CDR3 length is 16 residues. Trimming shortened V by 4 bases and J by 3 bases, and 17 bases separated the two germline ends. The germline V gene has CDR1 SGHTA and CDR2 FQGTGA. Time point in this sample: week 23, last vaccination. The vaccine gave 300 ug of a 20-mer mutant IDH1 peptide subcutaneously per dose. V is TRBV7-3 and J is TRBJ2-3; D might be TRBD2 (6 bases). Material: PBMCs, obtained from a glioma patient whose treatment included an IDH1 peptide vaccine. The source of this sequence is a woman in her forties or fifties with glioma. CDR3 sequence (DNA): TGTGCCAGCAGCTCGGGGACGAACCGGGGGACAGATACGCAGTATTTT. Translating it yields CASSSGTNRGTDTQYF.